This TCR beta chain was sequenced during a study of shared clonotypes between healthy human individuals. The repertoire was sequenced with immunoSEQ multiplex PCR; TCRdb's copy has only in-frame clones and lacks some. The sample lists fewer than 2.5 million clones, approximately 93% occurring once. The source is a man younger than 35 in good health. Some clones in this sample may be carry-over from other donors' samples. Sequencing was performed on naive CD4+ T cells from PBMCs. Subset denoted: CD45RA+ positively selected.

In DNA, the CDR3 is TGTGCCTGGACTAGCGGGAGTGTCAAGCAGTACTTC. Translated: CAWTSGSVKQYF. The chain carries TRBV30 and TRBJ2-7, with 10 positions matching TRBD2. Germline values: CDR1 GTSNPN, CDR2 SVGIG (reference sequence). The CDR3 runs to 12 residues. V was clipped by 4 bases and J by 8 bases; unmatched bases: 5.